This TCR beta chain was sequenced during a study of cytomegalovirus exposure and HLA in healthy donors. Study summary: A prior analysis found about 110 million unique TCR beta sequences from 150 million to 200 million T cells.

PCR involved 60 Vbeta and 13 Jbeta primers. Clones were read by immunoSEQ multiplex PCR, and TCRdb kept only the in-frame ones, dropping some. The sample carries 150,000 or so clones, 82% recorded once. Per the germline V gene, CDR1 is SGDLS and CDR2 is YYNGEE. J lost 2 bases, V lost 0 bases, and 5 bases had no gene match. The CDR3 loop spans 16 amino acids. With respect to this clone: The target antigen is unknown.

Points from the study as a whole: A later analysis linked a missense variant in DCLRE1C to the trimming of TCR beta V and J genes. Reports state that TCR beta sequences accurately predicted most subjects' HLA-A and HLA-B alleles.

This chain joins TRBV9 and TRBJ2-1; 7 positions match TRBD2. The sequence derives from a male donor in good health and CMV-seronegative. Source material: PBMCs. CDR3 sequence (DNA): TGTGCCAGCAGCGTAGGACAGCTAGCGGCCTACAATGAGCAGTTCTTC. Amino acid sequence: CASSVGQLAAYNEQFF.